The clone carrying this TCR beta chain appeared a few times. Its matching antigen is unknown. This CDR3 contains 16 residues. With 5 bases removed from V and 6 bases from J, the gap between germline ends came to 23 bases. The germline V gene encodes CDR1 MDHEN and CDR2 SYDVKM. This entry comes from a study of OX40 agonist ivuxolimab in advanced cancers. Study-wide context: Six ivuxolimab dose levels, 0.01 to 10 mg/kg, were given intravenously every 2 weeks. From roughly 20 to 85 years was the age range, with a mean of around 60 years, and roughly 80% were male. Study results and limitations: Doses of 0.1 to 3.0 mg/kg were accompanied by clonal expansion of CD4+ and CD8+ blood T cells by week 6. Expanded clones were, on average, more numerous in CD8+ T cells than in CD4+.

Assay: immunoSEQ multiplex PCR; the TCRdb copy retains only in-frame clones and omits some. The sample has tens of thousands of clones, just under 95% seen once. The chain uses TRBV28 and TRBJ2-7; D might be TRBD1 (6 bases). This sequence originates from an adult with an advanced solid tumor such as melanoma, head and neck, liver or kidney cancer. The sequencing here drew on CD4+ or CD8+ T cells sorted from blood, taken in a trial of the OX40 agonist ivuxolimab. CDR3 sequence (DNA): TGTGCCAGCAGTCACTTTGGGTTGGGGGCGCCGGCCGAGCAGTACTTC. Translation gives CASSHFGLGAPAEQYF.